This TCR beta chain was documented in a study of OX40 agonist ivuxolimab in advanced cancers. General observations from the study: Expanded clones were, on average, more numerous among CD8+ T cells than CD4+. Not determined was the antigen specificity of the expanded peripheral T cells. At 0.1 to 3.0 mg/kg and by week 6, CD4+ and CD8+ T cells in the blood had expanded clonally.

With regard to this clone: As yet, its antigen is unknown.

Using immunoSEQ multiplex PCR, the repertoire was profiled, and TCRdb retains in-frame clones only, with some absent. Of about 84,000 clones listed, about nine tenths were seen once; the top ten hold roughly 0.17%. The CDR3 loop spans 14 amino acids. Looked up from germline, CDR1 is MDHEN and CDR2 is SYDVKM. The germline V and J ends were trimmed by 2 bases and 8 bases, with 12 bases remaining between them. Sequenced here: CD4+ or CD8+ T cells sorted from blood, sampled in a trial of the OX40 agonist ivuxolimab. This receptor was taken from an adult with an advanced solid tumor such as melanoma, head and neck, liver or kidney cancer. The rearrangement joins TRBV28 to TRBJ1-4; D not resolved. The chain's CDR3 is CASSLTRITEKLFF. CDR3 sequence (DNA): TGTGCCAGCAGTTTAACTCGGATTACCGAAAAACTGTTTTTT.